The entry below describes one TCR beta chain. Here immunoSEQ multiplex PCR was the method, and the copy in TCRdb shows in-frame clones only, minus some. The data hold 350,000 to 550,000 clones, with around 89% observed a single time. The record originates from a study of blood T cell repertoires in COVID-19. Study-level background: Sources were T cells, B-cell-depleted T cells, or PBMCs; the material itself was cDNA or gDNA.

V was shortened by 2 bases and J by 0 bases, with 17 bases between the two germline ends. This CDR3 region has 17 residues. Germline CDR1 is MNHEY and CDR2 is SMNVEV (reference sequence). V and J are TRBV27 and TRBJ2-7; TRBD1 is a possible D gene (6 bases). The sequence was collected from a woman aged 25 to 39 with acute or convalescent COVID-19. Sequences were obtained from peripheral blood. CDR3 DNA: TGTGCCAGCAGTTTAGAATGGGGTAGGGGGAGCTCCTACGAGCAGTACTTC. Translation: CASSLEWGRGSSYEQYF.